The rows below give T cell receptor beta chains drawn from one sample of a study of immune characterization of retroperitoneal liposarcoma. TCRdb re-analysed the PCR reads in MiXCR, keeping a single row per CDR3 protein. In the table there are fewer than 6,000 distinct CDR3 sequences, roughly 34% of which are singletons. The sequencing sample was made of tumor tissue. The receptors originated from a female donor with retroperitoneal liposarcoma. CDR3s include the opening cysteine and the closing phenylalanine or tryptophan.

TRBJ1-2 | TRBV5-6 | CASSAGQGTIYGYTF
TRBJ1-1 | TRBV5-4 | CASSLDVSGEGAFF
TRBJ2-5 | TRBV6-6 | CASSYLRAVETQYF
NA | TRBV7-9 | CASSPGTPSSYEQYF
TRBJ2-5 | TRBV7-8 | CASSRTIQETQYF
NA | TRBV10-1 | CASTQATAGVPHLEQYF
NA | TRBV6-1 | CASSDKSEQYF
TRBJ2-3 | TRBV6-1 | CASSDQTGADTQYF
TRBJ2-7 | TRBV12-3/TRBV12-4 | CASMRAGAYEQYF
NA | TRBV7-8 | CASSLARLRGEQYF
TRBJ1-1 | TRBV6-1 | CASRPAGRNTEAFF
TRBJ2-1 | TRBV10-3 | CAISESIGKAGDGYGRNEQFF
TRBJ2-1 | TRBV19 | CASTQTGNNNEQFF
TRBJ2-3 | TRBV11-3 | CASESGSLTDTQYF
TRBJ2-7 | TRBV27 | CASSLGQPYEQYF
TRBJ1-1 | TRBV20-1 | CSARENTEAFF
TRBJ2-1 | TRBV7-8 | CASSVRATEVGEQFF
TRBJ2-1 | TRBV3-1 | CASSQERNEQFF
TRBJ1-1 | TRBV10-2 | CASSEARSNTEAFF
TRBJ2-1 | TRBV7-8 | CASSFSGSSEQFF
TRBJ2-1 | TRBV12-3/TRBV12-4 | CASSPPSGSYEQFF
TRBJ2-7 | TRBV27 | CASSLMETAGTEQYF